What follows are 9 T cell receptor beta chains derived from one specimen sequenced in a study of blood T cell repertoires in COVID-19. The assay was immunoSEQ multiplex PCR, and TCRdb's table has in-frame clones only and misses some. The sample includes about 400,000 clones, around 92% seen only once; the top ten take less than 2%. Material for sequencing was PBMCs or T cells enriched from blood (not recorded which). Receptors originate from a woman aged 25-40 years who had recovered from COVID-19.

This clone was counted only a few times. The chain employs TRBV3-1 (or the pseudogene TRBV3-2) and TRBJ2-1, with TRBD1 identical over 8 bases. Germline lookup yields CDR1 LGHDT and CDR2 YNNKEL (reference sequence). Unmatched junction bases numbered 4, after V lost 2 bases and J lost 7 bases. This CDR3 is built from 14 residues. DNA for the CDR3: TGTGCCAGCAGCCAACCCCGGACAGGGAATGAGCAGTTCTTC. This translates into CASSQPRTGNEQFF.

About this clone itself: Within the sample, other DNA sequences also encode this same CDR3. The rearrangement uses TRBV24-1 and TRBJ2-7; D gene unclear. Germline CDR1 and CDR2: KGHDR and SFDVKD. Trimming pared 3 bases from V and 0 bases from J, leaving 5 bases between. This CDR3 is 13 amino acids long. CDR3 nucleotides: TGTGCCACCAGTGATCCCCTCTCCTACGAGCAGTACTTC. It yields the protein CATSDPLSYEQYF.

DNA of the CDR3: TGCGCCAGCAGCTTGGATATGTCTGAGCACAATGAGCAGTTCTTC. This codes for CASSLDMSEHNEQFF. The gene calls are TRBV5-1 and TRBJ2-1; no definite D call. The germline V gene has CDR1 SGHRS and CDR2 YFSETQ. The CDR3 covers 15 residues. Trimming shortened V by 0 bases and J by 5 bases, and 12 bases separated the two germline ends.

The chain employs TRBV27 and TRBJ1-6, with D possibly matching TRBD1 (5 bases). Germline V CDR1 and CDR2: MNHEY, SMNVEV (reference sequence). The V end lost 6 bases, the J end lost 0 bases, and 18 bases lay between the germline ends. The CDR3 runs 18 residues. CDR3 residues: CASSKKSQGSSYNSPLHF. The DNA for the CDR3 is TGTGCCAGCAGCAAAAAGTCCCAGGGAAGCTCCTATAATTCACCCCTCCACTTT.

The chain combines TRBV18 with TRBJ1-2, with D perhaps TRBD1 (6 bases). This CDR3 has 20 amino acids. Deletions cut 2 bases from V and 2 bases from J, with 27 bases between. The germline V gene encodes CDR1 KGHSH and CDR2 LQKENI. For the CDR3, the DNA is TGTGCCAGCTCACCAAGGACACAACTAAGGGCTGGACAGACCAACTATGGCTACACCTTC. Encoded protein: CASSPRTQLRAGQTNYGYTF.

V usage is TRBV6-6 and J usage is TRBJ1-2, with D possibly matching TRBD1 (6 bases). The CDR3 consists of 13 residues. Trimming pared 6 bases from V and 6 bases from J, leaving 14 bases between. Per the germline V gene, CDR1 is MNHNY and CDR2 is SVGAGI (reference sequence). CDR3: CASRNRDTDGYTF. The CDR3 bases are TGTGCCAGCAGGAACAGGGATACAGATGGCTACACCTTC.

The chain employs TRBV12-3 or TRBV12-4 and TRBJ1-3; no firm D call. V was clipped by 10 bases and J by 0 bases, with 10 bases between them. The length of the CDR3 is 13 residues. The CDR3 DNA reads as TGTGCCACCCGAGGGCCCTCTGGAAACACCATATATTTT. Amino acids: CATRGPSGNTIYF.

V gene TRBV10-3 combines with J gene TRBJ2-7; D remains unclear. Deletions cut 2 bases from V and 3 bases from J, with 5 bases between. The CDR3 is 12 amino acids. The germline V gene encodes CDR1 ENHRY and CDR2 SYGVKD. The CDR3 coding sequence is TGTGCCATCAGTGAGGCCGGCTACGAGCAGTACTTC. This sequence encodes CAISEAGYEQYF.

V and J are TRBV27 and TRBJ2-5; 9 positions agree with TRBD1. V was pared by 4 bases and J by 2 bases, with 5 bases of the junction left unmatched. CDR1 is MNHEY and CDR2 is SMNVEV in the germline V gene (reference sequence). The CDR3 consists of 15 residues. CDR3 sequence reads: CASSSLDRGQETQYF. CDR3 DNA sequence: TGTGCCAGCAGTTCACTCGACAGGGGGCAAGAGACCCAGTACTTC.